The present entry profiles one TCR beta chain with its context. The length of the CDR3 is 15 residues. Germline loops: CDR1 MGHRA, CDR2 YSYEKL. V lost 1 base and J lost 6; bases outside the gene matches: 2. The sample is drawn from a study of blood T cell repertoires in COVID-19. TCRdb keeps only in-frame clones here, not all; method: immunoSEQ multiplex PCR. The sample holds a few hundred thousand clones; under 90% are singletons and the top ten take less than 0.95%. The chain recombines TRBV4-1 with TRBJ2-1, with 11 bases identical to TRBD1. This clonotype was sampled from a woman between 40 and 55 years old who had recovered from COVID-19. The specimen was peripheral blood. The CDR3 reads CASSQGGTGGNEQFF. The CDR3, as DNA: TGCGCCAGCAGCCAAGGGGGGACAGGGGGCAATGAGCAGTTCTTC.